These 27 T cell receptor beta chains were all obtained from the same sample, sequenced in a study of T cell changes during pregnancy in multiple sclerosis. Some clones are missing from TCRdb's copy, which holds only in-frame ones; the method was immunoSEQ multiplex PCR. Among roughly 41,000 clones listed, 70% to 90% were seen once. Sequenced here: CD4+ T cells from peripheral blood mononuclear cells, sampled in the first trimester of pregnancy. These receptors all come from a female donor with multiple sclerosis, enrolled in a pregnancy study.

The V call is TRBV6-6, the J call TRBJ2-1; the match to TRBD2 covers 9 bases. J was trimmed by 10 bases and V by 6 bases; bases with no gene match: 13. The V gene's germline CDR1 is MNHNY and CDR2 SVGAGI (reference sequence). The CDR3 totals 15 residues. Here the CDR3 reads CASSHSRSSGKEQFF. The CDR3 nucleotides are TGTGCCAGCAGCCACAGTCGGTCTAGCGGGAAAGAGCAGTTCTTC.

The chain carries TRBV28 and TRBJ2-3, with 7 bases aligning to TRBD2. Germline-derived CDR1 and CDR2 are MDHEN and SYDVKM. The V gene end was trimmed by 3 bases and the J gene end by 4 bases; junction bases not matched to a gene: 10. The CDR3 runs 16 residues. The CDR3 DNA reads TGTGCCAGCAGTTTGGGCGGCGGGAGTACGGCAGATACGCAGTATTTT. It codes for CASSLGGGSTADTQYF.

This clone was seen a handful of times. The same CDR3 can be traced to other DNA sequences in this sample. The J gene is TRBJ2-3, the V gene TRBV5-4; 9 nucleotides align to TRBD1. V shed 10 bases, J shed 5 bases, and the junction held 11 bases outside the gene matches. The CDR3 length is 14 residues. Germline V gene data show CDR1 as SGHNT and CDR2 as YYREEE (reference sequence). The CDR3 loop reads CAVGGDREKDTQYF. CDR3 nucleotides: TGTGCCGTCGGCGGGGACAGGGAGAAAGATACGCAGTATTTT.

This clone has a handful of counts. The chain couples TRBV6-5 to TRBJ1-2, with D perhaps TRBD1 (6 bases). The CDR3 totals 13 residues. With 6 bases removed from V and 5 bases from J, the gap between germline ends came to 13 bases. Germline lookup yields CDR1 MNHEY and CDR2 SVGAGI. The CDR3 DNA is TGTGCCAGCAGCTCCGGGACACCGTATGGCTACACCTTC. It specifies CASSSGTPYGYTF.

The count of this clone is one. The chain couples TRBV2 to TRBJ2-7, with a tentative D call TRBD1 (5 bases). Germline CDR1 is SNHLY and CDR2 is FYNNEI. The V end lost 2 bases, the J end lost 4 bases, and 12 bases lay between the germline ends. CDR3 length equals 14 residues. In nucleotides, the CDR3 is TGTGCCAGCAGTGAACAGTTCAGGGTTTACGAGCAGTACTTC. Translating gives CASSEQFRVYEQYF. Filled out from reference TRBV2 and TRBJ2-7, the complete variable domain reads EPEVTQTPSHQVTQMGQEVILRCVPISNHLYFYWYRQILGQKVEFLVSFYNNEISEKSEIFDDQFSVERPDGSNFTLKIRSTKLEDSAMYFCASSEQFRVYEQYFGPGTRLTVT.

The chain couples TRBV6-1 to TRBJ2-1, with 8 bases lining up with TRBD1. The CDR3 runs to 17 residues. The J segment lost 0 bases and the V segment lost 2 bases, leaving 6 bases of the junction unmatched. CDR1 and CDR2 from the germline V gene are MNHNS and SASEGT. The CDR3 here is CASSERAGGFSYNEQFF. The CDR3 bases are TGTGCCAGCAGTGAACGGGCAGGGGGCTTCTCCTACAATGAGCAGTTCTTC.

This chain joins TRBV29-1 and TRBJ2-2; weak D call: TRBD1 (5 bases). The germline CDR1 and CDR2 sequences are SQVTM and ANQGSEA. This CDR3 spans 15 amino acids. The germline V and J ends were trimmed by 6 bases and 2 bases, with 16 bases remaining between them. The CDR3 DNA sequence: TGCAGCGTACCCCTGAAGCAGGGCAACACCGGGGAGCTGTTTTTT. Translation: CSVPLKQGNTGELFF.

V is TRBV11-2 and J is TRBJ2-1; TRBD2 aligns across 8 bases. Trimming cost V 5 bases and J 2 bases; bases outside gene matches: 5. The CDR3 sequence is 15 residues long. Germline V gene data show CDR1 as SGHAT and CDR2 as FQNNGV. The CDR3 bases are TGTGCCAGCAGCCGTAGCGGGACCCCCTACAATGAGCAGTTCTTC. Its protein is CASSRSGTPYNEQFF.

The rearrangement uses TRBV30 and TRBJ1-1, with D perhaps TRBD1 (5 bases). Germline V CDR1 and CDR2: GTSNPN, SVGIG (reference sequence). Trimming cost V 3 bases and J 0 bases, with 8 bases left between them. The CDR3 has 13 amino acids. The CDR3 is CAWRWGMNTEAFF. CDR3 nucleotide sequence: TGTGCCTGGAGGTGGGGCATGAACACTGAAGCTTTCTTT.

V gene TRBV7-2 combines with J gene TRBJ1-5; 7 bases line up with TRBD1. Germline V gene lookup returns CDR1 SGHTA and CDR2 FQGNSA. After removal of 1 base from V and 4 bases from J, the junction contained 4 bases not matched to a gene. This CDR3 has 15 amino acids. CDR3 amino acids: CASSLGDSGNQPQHF. CDR3 DNA: TGTGCCAGCAGCTTAGGGGACAGTGGGAATCAGCCCCAGCATTTT.

This sequence joins TRBV15 and TRBJ1-2; 8 bases are a match to TRBD1. This CDR3 region has 15 residues. With V trimmed by 0 bases and J by 4 bases, 4 bases remained unmatched. Germline-derived CDR1 and CDR2 are LNHNV and YYDKDF (reference sequence). The CDR3 DNA follows: TGTGCCACCAGCAGAGAGGCAGGGGGCTTCTATGGCTACACCTTC. Protein: CATSREAGGFYGYTF. Full variable domain (remainder filled in from reference TRBV15 and TRBJ1-2): DAMVIQNPRYQVTQFGKPVTLSCSQTLNHNVMYWYQQKSSQAPKLLFHYYDKDFNNEADTPDNFQSRRPNTSFCFLDIRSPGLGDTAMYLCATSREAGGFYGYTFGSGTRLTVV.

The gene calls are TRBV7-9 and TRBJ1-2; possibly TRBD1 for D (6 bases). The V and J ends lost 5 bases and 6 bases respectively, with 13 bases between them. The CDR3 loop spans 13 amino acids. The germline gives CDR1 SEHNR, CDR2 FQNEAQ (reference sequence). The CDR3 loop is CASSASGAHGYTF. CDR3 sequence (DNA): TGTGCCAGCAGCGCCTCAGGGGCCCATGGCTACACCTTC.

J is TRBJ2-5 and V is TRBV5-5, with TRBD1 identical over 7 bases. The CDR3 is made up of 16 amino acids. In germline, CDR1 is SGHKS, CDR2 YYEKEE (reference sequence). V lost 3 bases and J lost 5; bases outside the gene matches: 13. The DNA for the CDR3 is TGTGCCAGCAGCTCCCCCGAAAACAGGGGCTGGGAGACCCAGTACTTC. Translated: CASSSPENRGWETQYF.

V usage is TRBV28 and J usage is TRBJ2-3; 14 nucleotides match TRBD2. The CDR3 totals 17 residues. J was trimmed by 5 bases and V by 4 bases; bases with no gene match: 8. Germline CDR1 reads MDHEN; CDR2 reads SYDVKM. The CDR3 DNA is TGTGCCAGCAGTTCTCCATCGGGACTAGCGGGAGTAGATACGCAGTATTTT. The encoded protein is CASSSPSGLAGVDTQYF.

The table lists this clone with a count of one. V and J are TRBV25-1 and TRBJ2-3, with 7 positions matching TRBD1. V lost 2 bases to trimming and J lost 1 base; unmatched junction nucleotides: 6. The germline CDR1 and CDR2 sequences are MGHDK and SYGVNS. This CDR3 comprises 16 residues. CDR3: CASSEVRGPRTDTQYF. CDR3 DNA sequence: TGTGCCAGCAGTGAAGTGAGGGGGCCCCGCACAGATACGCAGTATTTT.

The chain couples TRBV11-2 to TRBJ1-2; D remains ambiguous. The germline CDR1 and CDR2 sequences are SGHAT and FQNNGV. Trimming took off 3 bases at V and 0 bases at J, with 8 bases between the two ends. The CDR3 length is 14 residues. For the CDR3, the DNA is TGTGCCAGCAGCTTCCCGACTCCTAACTATGGCTACACCTTC. Translating gives CASSFPTPNYGYTF.

The chain recombines TRBV2 with TRBJ2-1; D might be TRBD2 (6 bases). V gave up 6 bases and J gave up 5 bases, with 17 bases separating them. The CDR3 loop spans 15 amino acids. In germline, CDR1 is SNHLY, CDR2 FYNNEI. The CDR3: CASRAETSFHNEQFF. The DNA of the CDR3 is TGTGCCAGCAGGGCAGAGACTAGTTTCCACAATGAGCAGTTCTTC.

In its sample, this clone was seen a few times. CDR3 in DNA: TGTGCCAGCAGGGATGGGACAGGGGTTGCTGGCTACACCTTC. Amino acid sequence: CASRDGTGVAGYTF. The chain joins TRBV27 to TRBJ1-2; the match to TRBD1 covers 10 bases. After removal of 6 bases from V and 7 bases from J, the junction contained 8 bases not matched to a gene. CDR1 and CDR2 (germline): MNHEY, SMNVEV (reference sequence). The CDR3 length is 14 residues.

Only one count was recorded for this clone. The J gene is TRBJ1-2, the V gene TRBV19, with 11 nucleotides matching TRBD1. The trim removed 6 bases at V and 4 bases at J, leaving 10 bases unmatched. Germline CDR1 reads LNHDA; CDR2 reads SQIVND (reference sequence). The CDR3 has 16 residues. CDR3 sequence reads: CASSASWTGGSYGYTF. The DNA of the CDR3 is TGTGCCAGTAGCGCATCTTGGACAGGGGGCAGCTATGGCTACACCTTC.

The CDR3 protein is CASSQDRVAGGPSAREQYF. For the CDR3, the DNA is TGTGCCAGCAGCCAAGATAGGGTAGCGGGAGGGCCTTCTGCCCGCGAGCAGTACTTC. The chain recombines TRBV4-2 with TRBJ2-7; 11 bases line up with TRBD2. Per the germline V gene, CDR1 is LGHNA and CDR2 is YNFKEQ. The V and J ends lost 0 bases and 6 bases, in that order; junction bases with no gene match: 16. There are 19 residues in the CDR3.

The chain carries TRBV4-1 and TRBJ2-1; 8 bases align to TRBD2. CDR1 is MGHRA, CDR2 YSYEKL, per germline. This CDR3 has 18 residues. V lost 1 base and J lost 7; bases outside the gene matches: 15. The CDR3 nucleotides read TGCGCCAGCAGCCAAGCCGGGGGGGCGGCCCTGGGGAGAAATGAGCAGTTCTTC. Amino acids: CASSQAGGAALGRNEQFF.

This sequence joins TRBV27 and TRBJ2-1; 9 bases fit TRBD1. The germline V gene has CDR1 MNHEY and CDR2 SMNVEV (reference sequence). The CDR3 runs to 15 residues. J gave up 4 bases and V 4 bases, and 5 bases lay outside the gene matches. This chain's CDR3 is CASSSRDRVYNEQFF. The CDR3 DNA is TGTGCCAGCAGTTCCCGGGACAGGGTTTACAATGAGCAGTTCTTC.

This chain joins TRBV7-2 and TRBJ1-3, with a weak D call TRBD1 (6 bases). Per germline, CDR1 SGHTA and CDR2 FQGNSA. CDR3 length equals 16 residues. Trimming left V 5 bases short and J 4 bases short, with 18 bases between. The CDR3 loop reads CASSKSARGGGNTIYF. In DNA, the CDR3 is TGTGCCAGCAGCAAAAGCGCCAGGGGTGGCGGAAACACCATATATTTT.

J is TRBJ1-1 and V is TRBV18; D not resolved. Germline lookup yields CDR1 KGHSH and CDR2 LQKENI. V shed 2 bases and J shed 1 base, with 14 bases lying between them. The CDR3 has 16 amino acids. Here the CDR3 DNA reads TGTGCCAGCTCACCAAAATATTGGGCAGAGAACACTGAAGCTTTCTTT. This sequence encodes CASSPKYWAENTEAFF.

This rearrangement joins TRBV4-2 to TRBJ1-1; D gene ambiguous. Germline CDR1 reads LGHNA; CDR2 reads YNFKEQ. The V end lost 0 bases, the J end lost 1 base, and 12 bases lay between the germline ends. The CDR3 is 16 amino acids. CDR3 in amino acids: CASSQEFGVTNTEAFF. In nucleotides, the CDR3 is TGTGCCAGCAGCCAAGAATTCGGGGTAACGAACACTGAAGCTTTCTTT.

The V call is TRBV5-6, the J call TRBJ1-5, with D unresolved. The germline V gene encodes CDR1 SGHDT and CDR2 YYEEEE. The CDR3 runs to 17 residues. The ends were cut back, 2 bases at V and 0 bases at J, with 15 bases in the middle. CDR3 bases: TGTGCCAGCAGCTTATGGGGAGGCGGGTATAGCAATCAGCCCCAGCATTTT. This encodes CASSLWGGGYSNQPQHF.

The chain couples TRBV27 to TRBJ2-7; 10 bases map to TRBD1. The CDR3 has 19 amino acids. V shed 8 bases and J 2 bases; nucleotides not matched to a gene: 21. CDR1 is MNHEY, CDR2 SMNVEV, per germline (reference sequence). Written as DNA, the CDR3 is TGTGCCAGCCGACCTAGCCCCAGACAGGGGGCTATTGGAACCTACGAGCAGTACTTC. As protein: CASRPSPRQGAIGTYEQYF.